The T cell receptor (beta chain) described here comes from a study of metastatic and nonmetastatic thyroid tumors (dated by TCRdb to 2018 to 2021). Some background on the complete study: For patients with malignant and with benign thyroid disease, the researchers compared repertoires between peripheral blood samples and tumor or nodule tissue samples.

Results the study describes overall, beyond this receptor: TCR beta diversity was reported as significantly higher in malignant tumors than in benign nodules, in both blood and tumor samples.

Ten or more counts support this clone. This receptor's antigen is unknown. Base qualities are not at hand, and no much larger clone is one base apart. In the germline V gene, CDR1 corresponds to SNHLY and CDR2 to FYNNEI. V loses 2 bases of germline sequence and J loses 0 bases, and the interval between the two ends is 4 bases. The CDR3 numbers 13 residues from cysteine through phenylalanine. The entry retains the CDR3 DNA only, 39 bases that are in frame from base 1. The library was obtained by PCR. Sequencing was performed on an Illumina HiSeq 4000. The TCR beta-chain CDR3 region of each patient was profiled by high-throughput sequencing. Regarding the original processing steps: The researchers built a classifier to tell apart papillary thyroid cancer patients with distant metastasis, based on CDR3 differences among clinicopathological groups. To measure repertoire diversity the researchers used the Shannon index, while the Morisita-Horn index served to gauge how similar the tumor and blood repertoires were. The public reads were run again by TCRdb, first through fastp at Q25 and then through MiXCR, and only productive beta chains were kept. The V and J calls reflect TCRdb's pipeline rather than the authors' work. This sample holds about 40,000 clones; about an eighth were observed only once. Less than 25% of the sample comes from the top ten.

Before undergoing thyroid surgery, none of the patients had been given any kind of treatment. Using T-cell receptor beta sequencing, the researchers looked back retrospectively at clinical samples from patients, gathered between about 2012 and 2019. The chain is encoded by TRBV2 joined to TRBJ1-1, with the D gene uncertain. Sequences were obtained from blood. The source of this sequence is a female donor with papillary thyroid cancer or a benign thyroid nodule (not recorded which). Some clones in this sample may be carry-over from other donors' samples. CDR3 region: CASSEQVNTEAFF. The nucleotides read TGTGCCAGCAGTGAACAGGTGAACACTGAAGCTTTCTTT.